This T cell receptor (beta chain) was sequenced for a study of shared clonotypes between healthy human individuals. Germline-derived CDR1 and CDR2 are MDHEN and SYDVKM. This CDR3 spans 17 amino acids. Trimming took 6 bases from V and 6 from J, leaving 24 bases between them. Generated by immunoSEQ multiplex PCR, the TCRdb table keeps only in-frame clones and is missing some. The data show more than 850,000 clones, with about 80% seen just once and about 0.52% held by the top ten. The chain recombines TRBV28 with TRBJ1-5, with unresolved D. This clonotype was sampled from a man in his late teens or twenties in good health. Some clones in this sample may be carry-over from other donors' samples. Specimen: memory CD4+ T cells from PBMCs. As for subset: CD45RA-negative fraction. CDR3 bases: TGTGCCAGCAGGGATCACAGAGGGTTTCGGCTGGGTCAGCCCCAGCATTTT. Its translation: CASRDHRGFRLGQPQHF.